Given below is one T cell receptor (beta chain) in context. The data belong to a study of siplizumab effects on memory and regulatory T cells. Clones were read by immunoSEQ multiplex PCR, and TCRdb kept only the in-frame ones, dropping some. The table includes roughly 82,000 clones, 87% detected once. The CDR3 has 14 amino acids. The V gene lost 4 bases and the J gene lost 2 bases, with 11 bases spanning the gap. Germline-derived CDR1 and CDR2 are MNHEY and SMNVEV (reference sequence). The sequencing sample was made of Tregs sorted from blood. V and J are TRBV27 and TRBJ2-5; maybe TRBD1 (6 bases). The receptor comes from a human donor in good health. The CDR3 sequence is CASSSFGTQETQYF. The CDR3 region has the DNA TGTGCCAGCAGTTCTTTCGGGACACAAGAGACCCAGTACTTC.